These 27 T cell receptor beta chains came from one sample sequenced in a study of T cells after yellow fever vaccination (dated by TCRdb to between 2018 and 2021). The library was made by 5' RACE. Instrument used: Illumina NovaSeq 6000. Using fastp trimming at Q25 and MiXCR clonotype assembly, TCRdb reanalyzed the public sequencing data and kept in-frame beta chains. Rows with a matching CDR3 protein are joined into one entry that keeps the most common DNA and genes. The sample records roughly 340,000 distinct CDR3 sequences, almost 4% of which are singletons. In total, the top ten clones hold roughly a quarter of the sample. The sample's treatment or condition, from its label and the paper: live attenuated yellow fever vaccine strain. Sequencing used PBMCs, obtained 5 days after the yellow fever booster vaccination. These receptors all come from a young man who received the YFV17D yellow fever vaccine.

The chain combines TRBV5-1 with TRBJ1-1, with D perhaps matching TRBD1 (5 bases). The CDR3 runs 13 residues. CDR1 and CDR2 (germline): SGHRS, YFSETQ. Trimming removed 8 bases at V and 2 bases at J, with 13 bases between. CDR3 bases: TGCGCCAGTTGTTACAGGATTAACACTGAAGCTTTCTTT. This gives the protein CASCYRINTEAFF.

The CDR3 nucleotides read TGTGCCGTCCGGGAAGGACCGGGACAGGGAGGCACAGATACGCAGTATTTT. It specifies CAVREGPGQGGTDTQYF. The chain links TRBV27 to TRBJ2-3; TRBD1 matches 9 bases. J lost 1 base, V lost 11 bases, and 16 bases had no gene match. The CDR3 length is 17 residues. Germline assignment: CDR1 MNHEY and CDR2 SMNVEV (reference sequence).

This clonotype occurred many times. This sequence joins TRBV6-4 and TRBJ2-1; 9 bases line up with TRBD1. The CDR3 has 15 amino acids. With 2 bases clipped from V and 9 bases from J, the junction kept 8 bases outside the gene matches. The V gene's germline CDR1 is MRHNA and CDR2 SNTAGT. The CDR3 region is CASSDHRGRRSEQFF. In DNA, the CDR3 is TGTGCCAGCAGTGACCACAGGGGGCGGAGAAGTGAGCAGTTCTTC.

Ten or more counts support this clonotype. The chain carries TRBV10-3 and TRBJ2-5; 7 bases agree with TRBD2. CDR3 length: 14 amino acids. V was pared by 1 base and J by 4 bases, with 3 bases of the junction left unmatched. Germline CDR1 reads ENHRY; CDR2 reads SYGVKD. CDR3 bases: TGTGCCATCAGTGAGTTGCGGACTAGAGAGACCCAGTACTTC. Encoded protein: CAISELRTRETQYF.

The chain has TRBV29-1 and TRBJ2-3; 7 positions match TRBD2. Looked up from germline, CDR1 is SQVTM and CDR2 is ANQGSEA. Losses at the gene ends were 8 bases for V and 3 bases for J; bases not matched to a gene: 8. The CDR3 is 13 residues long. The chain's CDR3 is CSLIRGGTDTQYF. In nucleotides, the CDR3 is TGCAGCCTCATTCGGGGAGGGACAGATACGCAGTATTTT.

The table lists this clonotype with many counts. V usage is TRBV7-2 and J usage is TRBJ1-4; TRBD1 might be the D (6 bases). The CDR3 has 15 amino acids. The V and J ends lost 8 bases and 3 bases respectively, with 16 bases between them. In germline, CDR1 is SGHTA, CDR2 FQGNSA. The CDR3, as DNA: TGTGCCAGCTCTAGAGGGGGGCTACCTAATGAAAAACTGTTTTTT. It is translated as CASSRGGLPNEKLFF.

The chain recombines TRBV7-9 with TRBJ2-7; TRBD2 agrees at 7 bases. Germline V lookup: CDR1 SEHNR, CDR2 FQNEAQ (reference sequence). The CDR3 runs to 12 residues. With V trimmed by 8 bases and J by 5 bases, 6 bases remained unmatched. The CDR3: CASEMAGDEQYF. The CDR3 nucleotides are TGTGCCAGCGAGATGGCGGGGGACGAGCAGTACTTC.

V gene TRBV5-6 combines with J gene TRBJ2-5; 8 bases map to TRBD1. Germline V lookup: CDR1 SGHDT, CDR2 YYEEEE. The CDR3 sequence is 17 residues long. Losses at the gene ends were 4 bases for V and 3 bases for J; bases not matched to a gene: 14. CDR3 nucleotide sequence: TGTGCCAGCAGCAGAGGCAGGGGGCTATGGGGAAAAGAGACCCAGTACTTC. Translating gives CASSRGRGLWGKETQYF.

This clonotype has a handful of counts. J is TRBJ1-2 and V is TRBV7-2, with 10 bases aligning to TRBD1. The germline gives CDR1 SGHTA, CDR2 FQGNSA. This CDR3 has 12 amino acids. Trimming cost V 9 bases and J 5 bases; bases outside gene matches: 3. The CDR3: CASGTGVYGYTF. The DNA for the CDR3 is TGTGCCAGTGGGACAGGGGTATATGGCTACACCTTC.

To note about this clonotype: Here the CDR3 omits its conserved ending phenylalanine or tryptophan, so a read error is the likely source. The CDR3 spells CASSLEAGDEQFS. The CDR3, as DNA: TGTGCCAGCAGTTTAGAGGCAGGGGATGAGCAGTTCTCC. The J gene is TRBJ2-1, the V gene TRBV12-3 or TRBV12-4; D possibly corresponds to TRBD1 (6 bases). V gave up 1 base and J gave up 8 bases, with 9 bases separating them. The CDR3 totals 13 residues.

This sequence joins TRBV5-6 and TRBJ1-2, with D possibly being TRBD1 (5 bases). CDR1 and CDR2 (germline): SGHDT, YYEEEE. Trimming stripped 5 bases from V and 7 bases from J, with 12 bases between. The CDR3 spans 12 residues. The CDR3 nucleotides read TGTGCCAGCAGGGGGAGACAGCCTGGCTACACCTTC. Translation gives CASRGRQPGYTF.

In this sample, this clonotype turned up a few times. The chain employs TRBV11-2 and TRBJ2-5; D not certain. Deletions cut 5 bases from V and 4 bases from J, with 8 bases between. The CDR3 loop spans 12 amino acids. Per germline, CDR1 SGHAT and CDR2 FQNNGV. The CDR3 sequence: CASSIRVETQYF. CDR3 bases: TGTGCCAGCAGCATCAGAGTAGAGACCCAGTACTTC.

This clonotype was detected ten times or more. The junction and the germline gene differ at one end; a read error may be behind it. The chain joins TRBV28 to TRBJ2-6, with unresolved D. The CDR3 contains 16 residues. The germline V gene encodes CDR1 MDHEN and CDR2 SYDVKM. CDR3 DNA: TGTTCCAGCAGCACTGGCCTGACGGGCGGGGCCAACGTCCTGACTTTC. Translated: CSSSTGLTGGANVLTF.

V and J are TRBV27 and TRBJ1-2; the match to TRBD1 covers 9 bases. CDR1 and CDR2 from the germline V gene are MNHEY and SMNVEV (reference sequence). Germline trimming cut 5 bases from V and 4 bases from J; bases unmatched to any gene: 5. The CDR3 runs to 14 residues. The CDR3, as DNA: TGTGCCAGCAGTGCCGAGACAGGGGGCTATGGCTACACCTTC. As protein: CASSAETGGYGYTF.

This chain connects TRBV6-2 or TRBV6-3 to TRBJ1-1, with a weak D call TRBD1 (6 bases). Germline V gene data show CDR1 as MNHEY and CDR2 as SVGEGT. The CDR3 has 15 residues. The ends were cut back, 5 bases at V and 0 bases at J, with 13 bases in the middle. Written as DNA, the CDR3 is TGTGCCAGCAGTCCCGCGGGGGCCATGAACACTGAAGCTTTCTTT. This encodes CASSPAGAMNTEAFF.

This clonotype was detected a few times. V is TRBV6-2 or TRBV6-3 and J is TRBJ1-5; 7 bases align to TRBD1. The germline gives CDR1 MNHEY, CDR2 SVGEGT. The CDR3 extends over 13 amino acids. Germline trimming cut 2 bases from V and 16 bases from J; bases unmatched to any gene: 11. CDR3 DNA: TGTGCCAGCAGTTACGGGGGAGTTGGGGACAGACATTTT. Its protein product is CASSYGGVGDRHF.

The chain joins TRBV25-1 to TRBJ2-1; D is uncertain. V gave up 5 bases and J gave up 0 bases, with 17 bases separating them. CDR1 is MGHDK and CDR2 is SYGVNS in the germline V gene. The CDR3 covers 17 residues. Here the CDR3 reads CASSPRAIRSSYNEQFF. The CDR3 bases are TGTGCCAGCAGTCCTAGAGCCATCCGGAGCTCCTACAATGAGCAGTTCTTC.

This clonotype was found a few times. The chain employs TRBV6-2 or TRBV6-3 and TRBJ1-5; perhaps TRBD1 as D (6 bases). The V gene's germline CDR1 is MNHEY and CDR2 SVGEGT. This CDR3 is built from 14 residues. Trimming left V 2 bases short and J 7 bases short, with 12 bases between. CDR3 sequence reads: CASSYQQGLQPQHF. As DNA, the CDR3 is TGTGCCAGCAGTTACCAACAGGGTCTCCAGCCCCAGCATTTT.

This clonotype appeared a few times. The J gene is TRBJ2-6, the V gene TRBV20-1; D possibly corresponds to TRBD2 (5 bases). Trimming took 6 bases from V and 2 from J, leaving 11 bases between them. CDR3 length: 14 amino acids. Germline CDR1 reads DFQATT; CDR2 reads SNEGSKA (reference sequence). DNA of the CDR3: TGCAGTGCCCCATCCGGGGCTGGGGCCAACGTCCTGACTTTC. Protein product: CSAPSGAGANVLTF.

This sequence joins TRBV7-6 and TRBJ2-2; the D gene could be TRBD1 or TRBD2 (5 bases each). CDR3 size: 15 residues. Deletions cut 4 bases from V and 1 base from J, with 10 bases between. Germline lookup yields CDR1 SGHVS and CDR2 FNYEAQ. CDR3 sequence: CASSSSRGNTGELFF. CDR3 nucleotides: TGTGCCAGCAGCTCCTCGAGGGGGAACACCGGGGAGCTGTTTTTT.

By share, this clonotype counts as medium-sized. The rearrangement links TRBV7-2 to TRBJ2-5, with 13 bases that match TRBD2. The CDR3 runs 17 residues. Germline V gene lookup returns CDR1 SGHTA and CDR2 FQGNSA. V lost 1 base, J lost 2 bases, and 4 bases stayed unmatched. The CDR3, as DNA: TGTGCCAGCAGCTTAGTGGGACTAGCGGGGAATCAAGAGACCCAGTACTTC. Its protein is CASSLVGLAGNQETQYF.

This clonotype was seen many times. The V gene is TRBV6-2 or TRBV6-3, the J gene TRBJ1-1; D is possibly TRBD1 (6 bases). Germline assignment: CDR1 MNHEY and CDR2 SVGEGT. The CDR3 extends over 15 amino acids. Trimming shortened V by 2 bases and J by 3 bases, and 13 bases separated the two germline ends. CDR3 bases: TGTGCCAGCAGTTACGTGGGGGCCGGGGACACTGAAGCTTTCTTT. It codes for CASSYVGAGDTEAFF.

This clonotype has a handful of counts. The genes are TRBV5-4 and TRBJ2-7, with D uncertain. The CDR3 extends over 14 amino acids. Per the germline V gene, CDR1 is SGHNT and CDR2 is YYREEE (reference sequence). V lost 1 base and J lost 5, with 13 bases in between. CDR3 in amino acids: CASSLLPGSHEQYF. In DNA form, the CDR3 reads TGTGCCAGCAGCTTGTTACCCGGGTCCCACGAGCAGTACTTC.

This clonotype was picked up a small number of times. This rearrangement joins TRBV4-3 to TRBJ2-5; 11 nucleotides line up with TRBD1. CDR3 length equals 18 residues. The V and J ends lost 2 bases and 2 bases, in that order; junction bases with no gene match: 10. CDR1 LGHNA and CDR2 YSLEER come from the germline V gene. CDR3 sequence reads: CASSQRGQGANTQETQYF. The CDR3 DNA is TGCGCCAGCAGCCAAAGAGGACAGGGGGCTAACACACAAGAGACCCAGTACTTC.

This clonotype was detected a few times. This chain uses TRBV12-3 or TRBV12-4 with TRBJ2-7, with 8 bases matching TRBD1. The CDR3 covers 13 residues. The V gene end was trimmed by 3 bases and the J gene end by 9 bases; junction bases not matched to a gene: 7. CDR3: CASSFSLTGGQYV. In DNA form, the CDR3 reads TGTGCCAGCAGTTTCTCGCTCACAGGGGGGCAGTACGTC.

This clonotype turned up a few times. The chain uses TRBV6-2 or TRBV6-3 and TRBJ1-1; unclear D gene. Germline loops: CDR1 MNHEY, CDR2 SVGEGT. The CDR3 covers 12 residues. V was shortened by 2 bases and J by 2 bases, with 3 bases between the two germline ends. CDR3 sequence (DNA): TGTGCCAGCAGTTACGTCAACACTGAAGCTTTCTTT. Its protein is CASSYVNTEAFF.

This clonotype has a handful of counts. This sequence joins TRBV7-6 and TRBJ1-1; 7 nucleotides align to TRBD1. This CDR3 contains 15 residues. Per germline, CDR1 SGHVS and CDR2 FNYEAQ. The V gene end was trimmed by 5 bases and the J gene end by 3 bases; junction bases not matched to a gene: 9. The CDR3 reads CASSPTTGRHTEAFF. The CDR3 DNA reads TGTGCCAGCAGCCCCACGACAGGGAGACACACTGAAGCTTTCTTT.